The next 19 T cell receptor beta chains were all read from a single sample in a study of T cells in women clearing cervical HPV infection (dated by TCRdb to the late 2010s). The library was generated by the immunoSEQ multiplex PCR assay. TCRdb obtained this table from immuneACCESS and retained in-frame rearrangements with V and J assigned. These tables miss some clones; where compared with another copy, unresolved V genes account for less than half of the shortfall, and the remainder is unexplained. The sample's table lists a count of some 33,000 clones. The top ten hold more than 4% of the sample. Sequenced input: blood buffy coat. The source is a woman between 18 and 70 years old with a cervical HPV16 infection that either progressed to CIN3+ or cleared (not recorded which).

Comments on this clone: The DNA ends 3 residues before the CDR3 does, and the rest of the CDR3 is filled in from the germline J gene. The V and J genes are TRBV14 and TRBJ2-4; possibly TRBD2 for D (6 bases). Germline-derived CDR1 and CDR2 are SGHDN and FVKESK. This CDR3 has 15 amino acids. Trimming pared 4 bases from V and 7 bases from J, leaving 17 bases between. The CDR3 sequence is CASSLGGGVENIQYF. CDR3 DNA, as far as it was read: TGTGCCAGCAGCCTGGGAGGAGGGGTGGAGAACATT.

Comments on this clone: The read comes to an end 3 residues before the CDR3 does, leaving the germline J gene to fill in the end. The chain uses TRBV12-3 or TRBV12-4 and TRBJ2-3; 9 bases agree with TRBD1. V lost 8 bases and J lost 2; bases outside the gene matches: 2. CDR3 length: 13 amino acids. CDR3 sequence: CASWDRATDTQYF. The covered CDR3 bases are TGTGCCAGCTGGGACAGGGCCACAGATACG.

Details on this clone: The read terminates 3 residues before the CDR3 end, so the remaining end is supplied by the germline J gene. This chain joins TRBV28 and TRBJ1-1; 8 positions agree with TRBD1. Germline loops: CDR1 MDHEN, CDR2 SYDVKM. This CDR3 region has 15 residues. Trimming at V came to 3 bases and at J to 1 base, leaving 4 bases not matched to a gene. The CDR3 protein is CASSFRDRRNTEAFF. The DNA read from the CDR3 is TGTGCCAGCAGTTTCAGGGACAGGAGGAACACTGAA.

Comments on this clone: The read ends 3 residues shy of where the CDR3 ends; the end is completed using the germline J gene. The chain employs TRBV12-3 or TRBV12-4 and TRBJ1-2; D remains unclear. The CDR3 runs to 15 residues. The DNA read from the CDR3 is TGTGCCAGCAGCCCAAGCGGGAGCTCCTACAATGAG. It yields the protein CASSPSGSSYNE. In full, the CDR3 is CASSPSGSSYNEYTF.

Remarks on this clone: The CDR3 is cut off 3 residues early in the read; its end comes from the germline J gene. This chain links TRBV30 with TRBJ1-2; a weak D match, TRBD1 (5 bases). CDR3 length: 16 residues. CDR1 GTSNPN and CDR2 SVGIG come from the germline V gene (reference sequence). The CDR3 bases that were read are TGTGCCTGGAGTCCTGGGACTAGCGGACCCTACAATGAC. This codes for CAWSPGTSGPYND. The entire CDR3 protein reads CAWSPGTSGPYNDYTF.

The covered CDR3 bases are TGTGCCAGCAGCTCAACGGGACAGAGCTCCTACGAG. Translating it yields CASSSTGQSSYE. The whole CDR3 protein is CASSSTGQSSYEQYF. The J gene is TRBJ2-7, the V gene TRBV5-6, with 7 bases lining up with TRBD1. The CDR3 end is not reached by the read, which stops 3 residues before it; the germline J gene fills it in. In germline, CDR1 is SGHDT, CDR2 YYEEEE. The CDR3 runs 15 residues. The trim removed 3 bases at V and 0 bases at J, leaving 6 bases unmatched.

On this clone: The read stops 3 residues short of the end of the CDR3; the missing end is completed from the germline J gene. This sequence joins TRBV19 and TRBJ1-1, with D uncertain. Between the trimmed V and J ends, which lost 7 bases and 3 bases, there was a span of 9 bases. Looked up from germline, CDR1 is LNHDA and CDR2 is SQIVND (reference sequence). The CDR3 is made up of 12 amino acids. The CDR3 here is CASTKRDTEAFF. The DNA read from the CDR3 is TGTGCCAGTACTAAAAGGGACACTGAA. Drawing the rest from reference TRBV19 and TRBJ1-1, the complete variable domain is DGGITQSPKYLFRKEGQNVTLSCEQNLNHDAMYWYRQDPGQGLRLIYYSQIVNDFQKGDIAEGYSVSREKKESFPLTVTSAQKNPTAFYLCASTKRDTEAFFGQGTRLTVV.

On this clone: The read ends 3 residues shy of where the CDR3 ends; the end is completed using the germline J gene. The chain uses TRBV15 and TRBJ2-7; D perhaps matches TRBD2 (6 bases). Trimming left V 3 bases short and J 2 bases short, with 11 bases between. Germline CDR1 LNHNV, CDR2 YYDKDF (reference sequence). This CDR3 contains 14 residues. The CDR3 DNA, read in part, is TGTGCCACCAGCAGCGGGGGTTTTACCTACGAG. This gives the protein CATSSGGFTYE. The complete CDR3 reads CATSSGGFTYEQYF.

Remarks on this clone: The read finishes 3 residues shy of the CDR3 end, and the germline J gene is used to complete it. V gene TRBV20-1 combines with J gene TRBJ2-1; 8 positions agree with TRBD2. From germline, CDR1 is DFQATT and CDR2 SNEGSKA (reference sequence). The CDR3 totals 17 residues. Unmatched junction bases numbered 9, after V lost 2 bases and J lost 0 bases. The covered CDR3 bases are TGCAGTGCTAGATCTGGACTAGCCAAGAGCTCCTACAATGAG. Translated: CSARSGLAKSSYNE. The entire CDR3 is CSARSGLAKSSYNEQFF.

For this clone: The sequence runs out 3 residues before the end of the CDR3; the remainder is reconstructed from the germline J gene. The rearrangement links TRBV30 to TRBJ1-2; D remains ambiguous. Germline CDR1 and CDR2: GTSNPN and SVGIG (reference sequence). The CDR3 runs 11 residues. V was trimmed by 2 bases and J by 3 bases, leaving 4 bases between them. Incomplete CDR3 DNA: TGTGCCTGGAGTCACTACTATGGC. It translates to CAWSHYYG. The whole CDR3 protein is CAWSHYYGYTF.

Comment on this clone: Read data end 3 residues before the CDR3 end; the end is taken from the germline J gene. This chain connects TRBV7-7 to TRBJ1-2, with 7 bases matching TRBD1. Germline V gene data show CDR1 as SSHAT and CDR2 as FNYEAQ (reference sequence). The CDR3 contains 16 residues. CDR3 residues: CASSLGGGPGLNDYTF. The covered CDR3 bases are TGTGCCAGCAGCTTAGGAGGGGGCCCCGGTTTAAATGAC.

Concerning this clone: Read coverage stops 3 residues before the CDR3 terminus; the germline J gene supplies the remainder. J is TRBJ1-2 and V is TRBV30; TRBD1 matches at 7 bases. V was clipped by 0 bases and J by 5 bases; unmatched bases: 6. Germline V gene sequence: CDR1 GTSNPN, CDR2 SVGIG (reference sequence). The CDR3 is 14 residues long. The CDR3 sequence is CAWSVHRGRYGYTF. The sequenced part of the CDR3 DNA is TGTGCCTGGAGTGTACACAGGGGAAGGTATGGC.

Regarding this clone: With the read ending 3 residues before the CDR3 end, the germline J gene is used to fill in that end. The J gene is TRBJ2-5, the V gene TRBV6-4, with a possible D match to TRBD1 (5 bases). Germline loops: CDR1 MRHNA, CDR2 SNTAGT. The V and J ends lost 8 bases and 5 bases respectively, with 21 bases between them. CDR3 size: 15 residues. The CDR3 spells CASPWGRDEWETQYF. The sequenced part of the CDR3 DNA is TGTGCCAGCCCCTGGGGCCGAGATGAGTGGGAGACC.

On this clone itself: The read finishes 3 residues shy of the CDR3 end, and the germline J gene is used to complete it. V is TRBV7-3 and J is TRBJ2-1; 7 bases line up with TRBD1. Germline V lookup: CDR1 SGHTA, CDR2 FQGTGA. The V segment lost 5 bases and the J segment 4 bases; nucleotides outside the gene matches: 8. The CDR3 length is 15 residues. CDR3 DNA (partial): TGTGCCAGCAGCCTCGACAGGGACAAGTACAATGAG. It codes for CASSLDRDKYNE. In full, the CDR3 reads CASSLDRDKYNEQFF. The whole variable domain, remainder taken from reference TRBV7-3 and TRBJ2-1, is GAGVSQTPSNKVTEKGKYVELRCDPISGHTALYWYRQSLGQGPEFLIYFQGTGAADDSGLPNDRFFAVRPEGSVSTLKIQRTERGDSAVYLCASSLDRDKYNEQFFGPGTRLTVL.

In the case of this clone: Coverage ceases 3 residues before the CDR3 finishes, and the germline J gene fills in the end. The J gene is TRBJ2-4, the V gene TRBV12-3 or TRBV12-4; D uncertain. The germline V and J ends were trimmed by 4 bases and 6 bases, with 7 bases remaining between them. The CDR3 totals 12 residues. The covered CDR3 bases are TGTGCCAGCAGTTCCTACCCAAACATT. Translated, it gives CASSSYPNI. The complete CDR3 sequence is CASSSYPNIQYF.

CDR3 protein: CASSIIAGDGQYF. The CDR3 bases that were read are TGTGCCAGTAGTATAATAGCAGGGGACGGT. The chain combines TRBV19 with TRBJ2-4; a possible D gene is TRBD1 (6 bases). Coverage ceases 3 residues before the CDR3 finishes, and the germline J gene fills in the end. The V gene's germline CDR1 is LNHDA and CDR2 SQIVND (reference sequence). The CDR3 runs 13 residues.

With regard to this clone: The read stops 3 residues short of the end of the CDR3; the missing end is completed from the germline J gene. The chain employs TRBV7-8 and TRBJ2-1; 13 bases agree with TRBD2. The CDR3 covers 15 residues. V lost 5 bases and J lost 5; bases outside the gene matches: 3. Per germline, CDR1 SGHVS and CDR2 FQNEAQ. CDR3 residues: CASSPGTSGNNEQFF. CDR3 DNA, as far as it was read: TGTGCCAGCAGCCCCGGGACTAGCGGGAACAATGAG.

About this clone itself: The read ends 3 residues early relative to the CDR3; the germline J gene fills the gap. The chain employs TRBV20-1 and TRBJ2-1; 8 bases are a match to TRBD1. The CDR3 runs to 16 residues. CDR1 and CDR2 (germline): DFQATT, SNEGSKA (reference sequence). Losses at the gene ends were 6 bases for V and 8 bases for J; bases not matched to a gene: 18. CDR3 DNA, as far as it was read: TGCAGTGCAACCCTACAACTTTGGACAGGGTCGGATGAG. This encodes CSATLQLWTGSDE. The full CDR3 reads CSATLQLWTGSDEQFF.

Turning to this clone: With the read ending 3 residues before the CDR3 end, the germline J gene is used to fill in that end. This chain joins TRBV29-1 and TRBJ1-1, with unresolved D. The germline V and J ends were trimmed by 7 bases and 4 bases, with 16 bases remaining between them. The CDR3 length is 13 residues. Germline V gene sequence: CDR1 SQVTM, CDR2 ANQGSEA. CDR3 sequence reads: CSADGEWGTEAFF. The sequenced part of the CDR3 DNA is TGCAGCGCTGACGGGGAGTGGGGCACTGAA.